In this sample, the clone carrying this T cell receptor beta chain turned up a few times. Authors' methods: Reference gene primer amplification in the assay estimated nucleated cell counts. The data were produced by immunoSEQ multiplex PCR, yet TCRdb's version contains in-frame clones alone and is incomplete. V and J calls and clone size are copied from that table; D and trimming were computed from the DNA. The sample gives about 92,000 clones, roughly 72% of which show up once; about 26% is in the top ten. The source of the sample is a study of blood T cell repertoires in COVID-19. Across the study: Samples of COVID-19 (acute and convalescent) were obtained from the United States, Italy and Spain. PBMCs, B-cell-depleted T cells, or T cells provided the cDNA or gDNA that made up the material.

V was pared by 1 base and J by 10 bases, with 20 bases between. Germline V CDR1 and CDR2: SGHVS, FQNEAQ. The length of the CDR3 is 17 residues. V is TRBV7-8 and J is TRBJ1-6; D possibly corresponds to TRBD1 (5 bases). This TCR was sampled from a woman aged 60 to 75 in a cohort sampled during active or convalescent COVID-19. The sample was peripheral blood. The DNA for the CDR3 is TGTGCCAGCAGCTTAGTACAGGCTCGAGTGCTGGGCTCACCCCTCCACTTT. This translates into CASSLVQARVLGSPLHF.